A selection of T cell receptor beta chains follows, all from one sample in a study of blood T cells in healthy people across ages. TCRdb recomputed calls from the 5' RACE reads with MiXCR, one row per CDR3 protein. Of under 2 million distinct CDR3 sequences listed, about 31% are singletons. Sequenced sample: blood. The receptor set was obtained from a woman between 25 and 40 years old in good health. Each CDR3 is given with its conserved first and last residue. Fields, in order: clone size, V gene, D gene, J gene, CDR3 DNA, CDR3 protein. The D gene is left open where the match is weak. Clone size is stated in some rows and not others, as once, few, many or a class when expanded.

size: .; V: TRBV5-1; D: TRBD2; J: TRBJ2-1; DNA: TGCGCCAGCAGCTCCTCTAGCGGGAGAAACAATGAGCAGTTCTTC; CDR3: CASSSSSGRNNEQFF
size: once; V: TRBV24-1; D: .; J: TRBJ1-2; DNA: TGTGCCACCAGTGTTCGATCAGGGTATGGCTACACCTTC; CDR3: CATSVRSGYGYTF
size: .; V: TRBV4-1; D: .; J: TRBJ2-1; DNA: TGCGCCAGCAGCCAACATAGTGGGGGCCGCAATGAGCAGTTCTTC; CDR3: CASSQHSGGRNEQFF
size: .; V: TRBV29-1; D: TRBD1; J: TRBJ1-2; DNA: TGCAGCGTTGCAACAGGGGGGAACTATGGCTACACCTTC; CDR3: CSVATGGNYGYTF
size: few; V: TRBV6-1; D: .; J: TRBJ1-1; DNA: TGTGCCAGCAGTGTAGGGACCTTGGGGAACACTGAAGCTTTCTTT; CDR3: CASSVGTLGNTEAFF
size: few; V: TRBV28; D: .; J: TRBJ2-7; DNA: TGTGCCAGCAGTTTTATCATGACGGCTACTAACGAGCAGTACTTC; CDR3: CASSFIMTATNEQYF
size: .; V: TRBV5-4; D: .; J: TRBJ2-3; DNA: TGTGCCAGCAGCAACCAGGGGAAGTGGGACACAGATACGCAGTATTTT; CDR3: CASSNQGKWDTDTQYF
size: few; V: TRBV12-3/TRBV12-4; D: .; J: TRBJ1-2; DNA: TGTGCCAGCAGTTTAGGGCAGTACTATGGCTACACCTTC; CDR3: CASSLGQYYGYTF
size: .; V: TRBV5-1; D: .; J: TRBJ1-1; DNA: TGCACCAGTAGCAACAGCGATAACACTGAAGCTTTCTTT; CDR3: CTSSNSDNTEAFF
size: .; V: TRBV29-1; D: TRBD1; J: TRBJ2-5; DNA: TGCAGCGTTGGGGTAGGGGGCTATGAGCAGTACTTC; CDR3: CSVGVGGYEQYF
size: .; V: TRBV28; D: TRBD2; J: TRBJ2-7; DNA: TGTGCCTGCAGCCGAACTAGCGGGAGGGTCCCCGAGCAGTACTTC; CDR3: CACSRTSGRVPEQYF
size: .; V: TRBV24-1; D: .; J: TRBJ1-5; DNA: TGTGCCACCAGTTATAACAGTTTCAATCAGCCCCAGCATTTT; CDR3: CATSYNSFNQPQHF
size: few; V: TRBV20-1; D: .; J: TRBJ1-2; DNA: TGCAGTGCTAGAGATACCCAGCAGAATCTCTATGGCTACACCTTC; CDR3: CSARDTQQNLYGYTF
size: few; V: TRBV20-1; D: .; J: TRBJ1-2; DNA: TGCAGTGCCACAGGGACCGGCTATACCTTC; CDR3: CSATGTGYTF
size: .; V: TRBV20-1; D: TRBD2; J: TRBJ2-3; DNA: TGCAGTGCTAGAGGGACGCGGGGGGTCACAGATACGCAGTATTTT; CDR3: CSARGTRGVTDTQYF
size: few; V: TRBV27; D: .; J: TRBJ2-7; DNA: TGTGCCAGCAGTCTCCAGGGGGGGGAGTCCTACGAGCAGTACTTC; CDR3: CASSLQGGESYEQYF
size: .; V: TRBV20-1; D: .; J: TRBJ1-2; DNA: TGCAGTGCTAGATCCCCCTCGGACCCCTTGGGGTATGGCTACACCTTC; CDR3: CSARSPSDPLGYGYTF
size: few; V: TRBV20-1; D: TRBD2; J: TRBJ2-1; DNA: TGCAGTGCTAGAATGGGACTAGCCTACAATGAGCAGTTCTTC; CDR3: CSARMGLAYNEQFF
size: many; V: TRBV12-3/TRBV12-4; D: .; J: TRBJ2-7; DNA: TGTGCCAGCAGTTTCGGGCACACCTACGAGCAGTACTTC; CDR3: CASSFGHTYEQYF
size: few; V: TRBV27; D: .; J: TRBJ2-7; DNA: TGTGCCAGCAGGTCGGGGCTTCAGACCTACGAGCAGTACTTC; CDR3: CASRSGLQTYEQYF
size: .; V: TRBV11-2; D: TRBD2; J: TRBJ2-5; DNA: TGTGCCTCTAAGGGCGACGGGAGGGCCGGGGAGACCCAGTACTTC; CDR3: CASKGDGRAGETQYF
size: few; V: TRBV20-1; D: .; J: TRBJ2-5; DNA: TGCAGTGCTATGGTAAACCAAGAGACCCAGTACTTC; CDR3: CSAMVNQETQYF
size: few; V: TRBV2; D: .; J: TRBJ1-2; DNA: TGTGCCAGCAGTGAAAGTCAGGGGAGCGGCTACACCTTC; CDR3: CASSESQGSGYTF
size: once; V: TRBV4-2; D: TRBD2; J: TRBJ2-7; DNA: TGTGCCAGCAGCCGCCAATTAGCGGGAGCGGGGGGCTCCTACGGGCAGTACTTC; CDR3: CASSRQLAGAGGSYGQYF
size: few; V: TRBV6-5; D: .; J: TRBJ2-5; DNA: TGTGCCAGCAGTCTAACCGGGACGGACGAAGAGACCCAGTACTTC; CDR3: CASSLTGTDEETQYF
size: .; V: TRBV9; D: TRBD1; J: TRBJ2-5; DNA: TGTGCCAACAGCGTAGCTTTTGGGACAGGGGGCAGAGAGACCCAGTACTTC; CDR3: CANSVAFGTGGRETQYF
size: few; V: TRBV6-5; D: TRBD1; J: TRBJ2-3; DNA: TGTGCCAGCAGTAGGACAGGGCGCACAGATACGCAGTATTTT; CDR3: CASSRTGRTDTQYF
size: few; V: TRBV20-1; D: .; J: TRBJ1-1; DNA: TGCAGTGCTAGGTCCTTAACGAAAGGCACTGAAGCTTTCTTT; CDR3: CSARSLTKGTEAFF
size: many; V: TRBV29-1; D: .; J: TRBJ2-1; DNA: TGCAGCGTTGCTCCCACGAATGAGCAGTTCTTC; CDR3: CSVAPTNEQFF
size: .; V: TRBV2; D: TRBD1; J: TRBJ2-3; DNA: TGTGCCAGCAGTGGAAGGGACAGGGACGATACGCAGTATTTT; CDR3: CASSGRDRDDTQYF
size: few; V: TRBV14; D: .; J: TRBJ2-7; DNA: TGTGCCAGCAGCCAAGCAGTAGGTGGCGAGCAGTACTTC; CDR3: CASSQAVGGEQYF
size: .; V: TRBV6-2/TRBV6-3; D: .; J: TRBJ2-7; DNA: TGTGCCAGCAGATGGGGAGGGACAGGCTCCTACGAGCAGTACTTC; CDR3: CASRWGGTGSYEQYF
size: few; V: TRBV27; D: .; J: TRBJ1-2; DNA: TGTGCCAGCAGAGGCGACCGGTATAACTATGGCTACACCTTC; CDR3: CASRGDRYNYGYTF
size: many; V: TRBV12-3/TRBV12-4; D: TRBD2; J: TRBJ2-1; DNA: TGTGCCAGCAGTCCCTCGGCGGGAGACGGAGAGCAGTTCTTC; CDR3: CASSPSAGDGEQFF
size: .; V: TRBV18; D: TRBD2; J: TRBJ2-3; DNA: TGTGCCAGCTCACCACCGGATTACGGGACTAGCGTAACAGATACGCAGTATTTT; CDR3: CASSPPDYGTSVTDTQYF
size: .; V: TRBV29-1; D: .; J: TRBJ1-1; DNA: TGCAGCGCAAGGCAGGGACGGAACACTGAAGCTTTCTTT; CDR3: CSARQGRNTEAFF
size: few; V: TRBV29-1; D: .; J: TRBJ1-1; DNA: TGCAGCGTTGAAGACCGGGCCCGGGGCACTGAAGCTTTCTTT; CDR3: CSVEDRARGTEAFF
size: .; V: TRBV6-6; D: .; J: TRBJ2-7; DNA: TGTGCCAGCAGTACCGGGATAGGGTATTGGAACGAGCAGTACTTC; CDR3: CASSTGIGYWNEQYF
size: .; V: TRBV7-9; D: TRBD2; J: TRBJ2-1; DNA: TGTGCCAGCAGCTCTCGACTAGCACAACCCAATGAGCAGTTCTTC; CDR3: CASSSRLAQPNEQFF
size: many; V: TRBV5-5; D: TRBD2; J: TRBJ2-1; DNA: TGTGCCAGCAGCCGGACTAGCTCCTACAATGAGCAGTTCTTC; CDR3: CASSRTSSYNEQFF
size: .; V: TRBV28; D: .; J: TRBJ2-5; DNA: TGTGCCAGCAGTTTAGGTGGGGGGCGATCAGAGACCCAGTACTTC; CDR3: CASSLGGGRSETQYF
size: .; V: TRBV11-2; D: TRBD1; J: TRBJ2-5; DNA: TGTGCCAGCAGCTTCGCCGGGACAGGGGGCTCTAAGCGCCAAGAGACCCAGTACTTC; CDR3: CASSFAGTGGSKRQETQYF
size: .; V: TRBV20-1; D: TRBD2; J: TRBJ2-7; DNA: TGCAGTGCTTTACAAAGCGGGGGGGCCTTCTACGAGCAGTACTTC; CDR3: CSALQSGGAFYEQYF
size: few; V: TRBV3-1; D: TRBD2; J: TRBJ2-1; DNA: TGTGCCAGCAGCCAGGCGGGAGAGGTAAATGAGCAGTTCTTC; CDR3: CASSQAGEVNEQFF
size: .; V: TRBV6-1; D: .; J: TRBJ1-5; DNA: TGTACCAGCAGTGAACCACGGGGGGGCCAGCCCCAGCATTTT; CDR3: CTSSEPRGGQPQHF
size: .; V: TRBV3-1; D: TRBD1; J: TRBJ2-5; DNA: TGTGCCAGCCGAGGGACAGCAAAAGAGACCCAGTACTTC; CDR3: CASRGTAKETQYF
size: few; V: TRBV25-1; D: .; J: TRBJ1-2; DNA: TGTGCCAGCAGTGGATACAAGGTCCCGAACTATGGCTACACCTTC; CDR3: CASSGYKVPNYGYTF
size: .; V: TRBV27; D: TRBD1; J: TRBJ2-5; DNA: TGTGCCCTCAGGCTTTACAGGGGCATGTACCAAGAGACCCAGTACTTC; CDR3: CALRLYRGMYQETQYF
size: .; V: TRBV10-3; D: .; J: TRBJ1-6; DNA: TGTGCCATCAGTGTGGCCCCCCCTTCACCCCTCCACTTT; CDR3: CAISVAPPSPLHF
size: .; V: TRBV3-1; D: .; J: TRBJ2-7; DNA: TGTGCCACAGGGGGGAGCTCCTACGAGCAGTACTTC; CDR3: CATGGSSYEQYF
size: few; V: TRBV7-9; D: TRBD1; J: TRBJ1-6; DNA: TGTGCCAGCAGCCTTACCGGGACAGCGAATTCACCCCTCCACTTT; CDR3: CASSLTGTANSPLHF
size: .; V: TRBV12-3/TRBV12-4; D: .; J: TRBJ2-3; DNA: TGTACCAGCAGTCTTGCGGCAGGGGGCACAGATACGCAGTATTTT; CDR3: CTSSLAAGGTDTQYF
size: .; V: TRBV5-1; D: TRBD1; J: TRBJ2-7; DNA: TGCGCCAGCAGCAAAGGGGTCGTGGGACAGGGCTACGAGCAGTACTTC; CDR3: CASSKGVVGQGYEQYF
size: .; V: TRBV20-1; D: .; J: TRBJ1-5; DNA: TGCAGTGCTAAGGGAAAAGTGGGTCAGCCCCAGCATTTT; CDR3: CSAKGKVGQPQHF